This paragraph covers one T cell receptor (beta chain) sequence. The authors' processing: Amplification with reference gene primers provided the estimates of nucleated cell counts. Sequencing used immunoSEQ multiplex PCR; TCRdb keeps in-frame clones, though not all of them. That table supplies the V and J calls and clone size; D and trimming were determined from the DNA. Seen here are under 200,000 clones, around 84% observed once, and the top ten hold about an eighth. The germline CDR1 and CDR2 sequences are SGDLS and YYNGEE. V lost 3 bases and J lost 5, with 23 bases in between. The CDR3 has 17 residues. This sample is part of a study of blood T cell repertoires in COVID-19. Across the study: Some COVID-19 samples were acute and others convalescent; all came from the United States, Italy and Spain. PBMCs, B-cell-depleted T cells, or T cells provided the cDNA or gDNA that made up the material.

The J gene is TRBJ2-5, the V gene TRBV9; D remains unclear. The sequenced material came from peripheral blood. The receptor's source is a man aged 25 to 45 with active or convalescent COVID-19. This CDR3 reads CASSAEPAGVSPETQYF. CDR3 nucleotides: TGTGCCAGCAGCGCCGAACCCGCAGGTGTATCCCCCGAGACCCAGTACTTC.